The sequence of this TCR beta chain was determined in a study of OX40 agonist ivuxolimab in advanced cancers. Study-level information: At doses from 0.01 to 10 mg/kg, patients were given intravenous ivuxolimab every 2 weeks. General observations from the study: Mean expanded clone counts were higher in CD8+ than CD4+ T cells. Also showing low normalized T-cell clonal expansion were some of the nonresponders.

Profiling relied on immunoSEQ multiplex PCR, and the TCRdb table lists in-frame clones only, not all of them. The table shows 55,000 to 80,000 clones, with roughly 86% occurring only once. Remarks on this clone: What it recognizes is unknown.

Between the trimmed V and J ends, which lost 7 bases and 7 bases, there was a span of 17 bases. The CDR3 has 14 amino acids. Germline assignment: CDR1 MNHEY and CDR2 SVGAGI. This chain links TRBV6-5 with TRBJ1-5; D ambiguous. The material sequenced was CD4+ or CD8+ T cells sorted from blood, taken in a trial of the OX40 agonist ivuxolimab. The TCR was taken from an adult with an advanced solid tumor such as melanoma, head and neck, liver or kidney cancer. The CDR3 region has the DNA TGTGCCAGCACCCTCGGGAGATCTGAGCAGCCCCAGCATTTT. Translating it yields CASTLGRSEQPQHF.